Below are 9 T cell receptor beta chains sequenced from a single sample in a study of cytomegalovirus exposure and HLA in healthy donors. The PCR was carried out with 60 Vbeta primers and 13 Jbeta primers. Sequenced by immunoSEQ multiplex PCR; TCRdb stores in-frame clones only, minus some. This table holds approximately 200,000 clones. Sequencing input: PBMCs. The receptor set was obtained from a boy between 10 and 17 years old in good health and CMV-seronegative.

CDR3 amino acids: CASSLDRGSYNEQFF. The CDR3 DNA sequence: TGTGCCAGCAGTTTAGACAGGGGTTCCTACAATGAGCAGTTCTTC. The chain has TRBV6-5 and TRBJ2-1; 8 nucleotides agree with TRBD1. The V segment lost 4 bases and the J segment 1 base; nucleotides outside the gene matches: 3. This CDR3 region has 15 residues. Germline V CDR1 and CDR2: MNHEY, SVGAGI.

The chain recombines TRBV9 with TRBJ1-2, with D maybe TRBD1 (6 bases). The germline V and J ends were trimmed by 3 bases and 7 bases, with 16 bases remaining between them. This CDR3 has 14 residues. Per the germline V gene, CDR1 is SGDLS and CDR2 is YYNGEE. Here the CDR3 reads CASSGQLGQSGYTF. The CDR3 region has the DNA TGTGCCAGCAGCGGACAATTGGGACAATCTGGCTACACCTTC.

The V gene is TRBV18, the J gene TRBJ2-7; D might be TRBD2 (6 bases). This CDR3 comprises 15 residues. CDR1 and CDR2 from the germline V gene are KGHSH and LQKENI. The germline V and J ends were trimmed by 4 bases and 2 bases, with 15 bases remaining between them. The CDR3 nucleotides read TGTGCCAGCTCACTACGGGGACTCCCAACCTACGAGCAGTACTTC. Encoded protein: CASSLRGLPTYEQYF.

V gene TRBV25-1 combines with J gene TRBJ2-1, with D possibly being TRBD1 (5 bases). V was cut by 3 bases and J by 0 bases, with 6 bases left in between. The V gene's germline CDR1 is MGHDK and CDR2 SYGVNS. This CDR3 region has 14 residues. CDR3 DNA sequence: TGTGCCAGCAGTGACAGGGTCTCCTACAATGAGCAGTTCTTC. Its protein is CASSDRVSYNEQFF.

J is TRBJ1-1 and V is TRBV18, with 7 bases fitting TRBD1. The CDR3 spans 15 residues. CDR1 is KGHSH and CDR2 is LQKENI in the germline V gene. Trimming took 3 bases from V and 4 from J; bases not matched to a gene: 8. CDR3 DNA: TGTGCCAGCTCACCTGACACTACAGGGGTCACTGAAGCTTTCTTT. Encoded protein: CASSPDTTGVTEAFF.

This chain links TRBV27 with TRBJ2-1, with D possibly being TRBD2 (6 bases). The CDR3 loop spans 16 amino acids. The germline gives CDR1 MNHEY, CDR2 SMNVEV (reference sequence). V was pared by 2 bases and J by 2 bases, with 13 bases between. CDR3 amino acids: CASSLGFTGAYNEQFF. The CDR3 DNA reads TGTGCCAGCAGTTTAGGGTTCACGGGGGCCTACAATGAGCAGTTCTTC.

This chain links TRBV19 with TRBJ2-2, with D possibly being TRBD2 (6 bases). Deletions cut 5 bases from V and 3 bases from J, with 13 bases between. The CDR3 extends over 15 amino acids. CDR1 and CDR2 from the germline V gene are LNHDA and SQIVND (reference sequence). The CDR3 DNA follows: TGTGCCAGTAGTTGGGGACTGGCCTACACCGGGGAGCTGTTTTTT. This encodes CASSWGLAYTGELFF.

This rearrangement joins TRBV5-1 to TRBJ2-7; 10 bases are shared with TRBD1. Germline CDR1 and CDR2: SGHRS and YFSETQ. The CDR3 has 15 residues. Trimming cost V 3 bases and J 5 bases; bases outside gene matches: 8. In DNA form, the CDR3 reads TGCGCCAGCAGCTCCGGGACAGGGGCTGTCAACGAGCAGTACTTC. This sequence encodes CASSSGTGAVNEQYF.

The rearrangement links TRBV6-5 to TRBJ1-2; 8 bases align to TRBD1. CDR3 length: 13 residues. Unmatched junction bases numbered 3, after V lost 5 bases and J lost 4 bases. CDR1 and CDR2 (germline): MNHEY, SVGAGI. The CDR3 is CASSKGQGYGYTF. The CDR3 region has the DNA TGTGCCAGCAGTAAAGGACAGGGCTATGGCTACACCTTC.